Below are 22 T cell receptor beta chains sequenced from a single sample in a study of spatial heterogeneity in lung cancer. TCRdb analysed the 5' RACE reads with MiXCR anew, one entry per CDR3 protein. The sample carries approximately 110,000 distinct CDR3 sequences, 10% to 12% recorded once. Time point given: blood at routine non-recurrence follow-up after resection. Source: PBMCs, taken at follow-up. The receptors come from a female donor with early-stage non-small cell lung cancer.

In its sample, this clonotype was seen many times. The V gene is TRBV4-1, the J gene TRBJ1-3; D remains unclear. The CDR3 consists of 14 residues. V was clipped by 2 bases and J by 2 bases, with 7 bases between them. Germline V gives CDR1 MGHRA, CDR2 YSYEKL. For the CDR3, the DNA is TGCGCCAGCAGCCAACGCGGGGCTGGAAACACCATATATTTT. Translating it yields CASSQRGAGNTIYF.

This clonotype was picked up a small number of times. The V call is TRBV2, the J call TRBJ2-1; a weak D match, TRBD2 (6 bases). Trimming left V 8 bases short and J 5 bases short, with 28 bases between. The germline V gene has CDR1 SNHLY and CDR2 FYNNEI. This CDR3 has 18 amino acids. CDR3 sequence: CASFVGAVRDSSNNEQFF. The CDR3 coding sequence is TGTGCCAGCTTCGTAGGAGCGGTACGGGACTCCTCTAACAATGAGCAGTTCTTC.

This clonotype was counted a few times. The CDR3 here is CASSFGLHTEAFF. The DNA for the CDR3 is TGTGCCAGCAGTTTTGGGCTGCACACTGAAGCTTTCTTT. The V call is TRBV12-3 or TRBV12-4, the J call TRBJ1-1; D remains unclear. Trimming took 3 bases from V and 3 from J, leaving 8 bases between them. This CDR3 comprises 13 residues.

Ten or more counts support this clonotype. The chain links TRBV10-3 to TRBJ1-1; tentatively, D is TRBD1 (5 bases). CDR1 is ENHRY and CDR2 is SYGVKD in the germline V gene. The length of the CDR3 is 15 residues. V lost 3 bases and J 4 bases, leaving 15 bases between the germline ends. The CDR3 spells CAISDGGQGSTEAFF. CDR3 DNA: TGTGCCATCAGTGACGGCGGCCAGGGTAGCACTGAAGCTTTCTTT.

This clonotype has ten or more counts. The rearrangement links TRBV7-9 to TRBJ1-1, with TRBD1 identical over 11 bases. This CDR3 contains 16 residues. The J segment lost 7 bases and the V segment lost 0 bases, leaving 7 bases of the junction unmatched. CDR1 is SEHNR and CDR2 is FQNEAQ in the germline V gene (reference sequence). The CDR3 loop reads CASSLAPGTGGNEAFF. CDR3 DNA sequence: TGTGCCAGCAGCTTAGCGCCAGGGACAGGGGGAAATGAAGCTTTCTTT.

Many counts were recorded for this clonotype. This sequence joins TRBV20-1 and TRBJ2-3; D gene unclear. Trimming took off 0 bases at V and 0 bases at J, with 10 bases between the two ends. CDR3 length: 15 residues. Germline CDR1 reads DFQATT; CDR2 reads SNEGSKA (reference sequence). Written as DNA, the CDR3 is TGCAGTGCTAGAGACAGCGTCAGGAGCACAGATACGCAGTATTTT. Translation gives CSARDSVRSTDTQYF.

The J gene is TRBJ1-5, the V gene TRBV3-1; the D is unclear. V gave up 1 base and J gave up 7 bases, with 11 bases separating them. Germline CDR1 and CDR2: LGHDT and YNNKEL (reference sequence). The CDR3 loop spans 14 amino acids. The CDR3 DNA reads as TGTGCCAGCAGCCAAGCTCTTAAGGGACAGCCCCAGCATTTT. The encoded protein is CASSQALKGQPQHF.

V and J are TRBV12-3 or TRBV12-4 and TRBJ2-3; D not resolved. Trimming removed 7 bases from V and 6 bases from J, with 11 bases in between. The length of the CDR3 is 12 residues. CDR3 sequence: CASTADPDTQYF. In DNA, the CDR3 is TGTGCCAGCACGGCGGATCCGGATACGCAGTATTTT.

The genes are TRBV24-1 and TRBJ1-5; D gene ambiguous. There are 15 residues in the CDR3. The V and J ends lost 3 bases and 1 base respectively, with 9 bases between them. CDR1 is KGHDR and CDR2 is SFDVKD in the germline V gene. CDR3 in amino acids: CATSDPRASNQPQHF. In nucleotides, the CDR3 is TGTGCCACCAGTGATCCTAGGGCGAGCAATCAGCCCCAGCATTTT.

This clonotype was seen at least ten times. This chain joins TRBV6-6 and TRBJ1-3; the D gene is possibly TRBD1 (5 bases). Trimming removed 5 bases at V and 2 bases at J, with 7 bases between. Germline-derived CDR1 and CDR2 are MNHNY and SVGAGI (reference sequence). This CDR3 has 13 amino acids. In DNA form, the CDR3 reads TGTGCCAGCAGTCCAGGGACTGGAAACACCATATATTTT. Amino acid sequence: CASSPGTGNTIYF.

V usage is TRBV6-5 and J usage is TRBJ1-2; no definite D call. The length of the CDR3 is 13 residues. Germline V lookup: CDR1 MNHEY, CDR2 SVGAGI. V was trimmed by 5 bases and J by 5 bases, leaving 12 bases between them. The CDR3 loop is CASSHKDGYGYTF. The CDR3 DNA follows: TGTGCCAGCAGTCACAAAGACGGATATGGCTACACCTTC.

This clonotype was found many times. V and J are TRBV10-1 and TRBJ2-7, with 10 bases that match TRBD1. The CDR3 is 18 amino acids. Trimming at V came to 2 bases and at J to 1 base, leaving 11 bases not matched to a gene. CDR1 and CDR2 (germline): WNHNN, SYGVQD (reference sequence). The CDR3 protein is CASSEGDRGSKISYEQYV. CDR3 in DNA: TGCGCCAGCAGTGAGGGGGACAGGGGCTCCAAGATTTCCTACGAGCAGTACGTC.

This clonotype was counted at least ten times. The V and J genes are TRBV28 and TRBJ1-5; D gene uncertain. V was cut by 6 bases and J by 4 bases, with 16 bases left in between. CDR1 and CDR2 from the germline V gene are MDHEN and SYDVKM. The CDR3 extends over 15 amino acids. The CDR3 reads CASRGLLRANQPQHF. The CDR3 DNA is TGTGCCAGCAGAGGCCTTCTCCGGGCGAATCAGCCCCAGCATTTT.

This clonotype was recorded a few times. V and J are TRBV19 and TRBJ2-5; D is unresolved. The CDR3 is 15 amino acids. Trimming removed 2 bases at V and 4 bases at J, with 14 bases between. Germline CDR1 is LNHDA and CDR2 is SQIVND (reference sequence). This chain's CDR3 is CASSITGGITETQYF. CDR3 in DNA: TGTGCCAGTAGTATAACCGGTGGGATCACAGAGACCCAGTACTTC.

This clonotype has more than one count but fewer than ten. The chain's CDR3 is CASSEWDRGLVNTEAFF. CDR3 coding DNA: TGTGCCAGCTCAGAGTGGGACAGGGGGCTGGTGAACACTGAAGCTTTCTTT. The chain is built from TRBV18 and TRBJ1-1, with 12 bases lining up with TRBD1. With V trimmed by 5 bases and J by 0 bases, 7 bases remained unmatched. The CDR3 loop spans 17 amino acids. In germline, CDR1 is KGHSH, CDR2 LQKENI.

J is TRBJ1-4 and V is TRBV30, with D possibly being TRBD1 (5 bases). The V end lost 3 bases, the J end lost 5 bases, and 16 bases lay between the germline ends. The CDR3 sequence is 15 residues long. Germline CDR1 reads GTSNPN; CDR2 reads SVGIG (reference sequence). DNA for the CDR3: TGTGCCTGGAGCCGCGAGGGCAGGGTAAATGAAAAACTGTTTTTT. It specifies CAWSREGRVNEKLFF.

About this clonotype: The junction shows a germline mismatch at one end, possibly a read error. The chain joins TRBV7-7 to TRBJ2-1; weak D call: TRBD2 (5 bases). Germline assignment: CDR1 SSHAT and CDR2 FNYEAQ (reference sequence). The CDR3 consists of 13 residues. The CDR3 region has the DNA TGTGCTAGCAGTTACACCCCGGAGCGGGAGCAGTTCTTC. Its translation: CASSYTPEREQFF.

The sample holds many counts of this clonotype. The genes are TRBV10-1 and TRBJ1-2; perhaps TRBD1 as D (5 bases). The ends were cut back, 2 bases at V and 6 bases at J, with 10 bases in the middle. This CDR3 comprises 13 residues. Germline-derived CDR1 and CDR2 are WNHNN and SYGVQD (reference sequence). CDR3 sequence: CASSESQGNGYTF. CDR3 nucleotides: TGCGCCAGCAGTGAGAGCCAGGGAAATGGCTACACCTTC.

This clonotype was detected only a few times. In nucleotides, the CDR3 is TGCGCCAGCAGCTTGGATCAGGGGACTAATGAAGCTTTCTTT. Protein: CASSLDQGTNEAFF. V and J are TRBV5-1 and TRBJ1-1; a possible D gene is TRBD1 (6 bases). Germline lookup yields CDR1 SGHRS and CDR2 YFSETQ. V lost 0 bases and J 7 bases, leaving 13 bases between the germline ends. The CDR3 loop spans 14 amino acids.

This clonotype came up many times. V usage is TRBV4-2 and J usage is TRBJ2-1; D possibly corresponds to TRBD2 (5 bases). V lost 2 bases and J 8 bases, leaving 13 bases between the germline ends. The germline gives CDR1 LGHNA, CDR2 YNFKEQ. The CDR3 loop spans 14 amino acids. CDR3 amino acids: CASSQYKGVDEQFF. CDR3 DNA sequence: TGTGCCAGCAGCCAATATAAGGGAGTGGATGAGCAGTTCTTC.

In its sample, this clonotype was seen many times. The chain links TRBV12-3 or TRBV12-4 to TRBJ1-2; the match to TRBD1 covers 7 bases. The CDR3 sequence is 16 residues long. Trimming at V came to 0 bases and at J to 7 bases, leaving 11 bases not matched to a gene. Here the CDR3 reads CASSLAGQPALGGYTF. CDR3 nucleotide sequence: TGTGCCAGCAGTTTAGCGGGACAGCCCGCGCTTGGTGGCTACACCTTC.

Worth noting for this clonotype: A single base separates this from a much larger clone, so it may be a read error. The rearrangement joins TRBV2 to TRBJ1-1; no reliable D call. The CDR3 contains 14 residues. Germline-derived CDR1 and CDR2 are SNHLY and FYNNEI. V shed 6 bases and J shed 2 bases, with 13 bases lying between them. CDR3 loop: CASRGHSNNTEAFF. The CDR3 nucleotides read TGTGCCAGCAGAGGCCACAGCAATAACACTGAAGCTTTCTTT.